These T cell receptor beta chains were read from a single sample in a study of cytomegalovirus exposure and HLA in healthy donors. The protocol was immunoSEQ multiplex PCR, while the TCRdb copy is restricted to in-frame clones and leaves out a portion. The sample contains around 160,000 clones, 68% of which appear only once. Sequences were obtained from PBMCs. The origin of the receptors is a man between 50 and 59 years old in good health and CMV-seronegative. The CDR3 runs from the conserved cysteine through the conserved F or W. D genes are given only for firm matches. Some rows mark clone size as missing; the rest say once, few, many or name a class of expanded clone.

abundance	v_gene	d_gene	j_gene	len	CDR3nt	CDR3aa
NA	TRBV6-6	NA	TRBJ1-1	13	TGTGCCAGCAGTTACGCCGAGGGTACTGAAGCTTTCTTT	CASSYAEGTEAFF
once	TRBV7-9	NA	TRBJ2-3	14	TGTGCCAGCAGTTCCCGTCCCTTCCAGAATACGCAGTATTTT	CASSSRPFQNTQYF
once	TRBV5-8	NA	TRBJ2-1	14	TGTGCCAGCAGCTGGGACTCCCAGGTCGGGGAGCAGTTCTTC	CASSWDSQVGEQFF
NA	TRBV19	TRBD2	TRBJ2-7	14	TGTGCCAGTAGCCCTAGCGGGGGGGCCTACGAGCAGTACTTC	CASSPSGGAYEQYF
NA	TRBV5-1	TRBD2	TRBJ2-5	14	TGCGCCAGCAGCCCAGGGACTAGCGGAGAGACCCAGTACTTC	CASSPGTSGETQYF
few	TRBV2	TRBD1	TRBJ1-2	15	TGTGGAGGTGGAGACAGGGGGGGACCTTCGGGCGGCTACACCTTC	CGGGDRGGPSGGYTF
NA	TRBV27	NA	TRBJ1-6	15	TGTGCCAGCAGTTTATCGCAGGGACTGAATTCACCCCTCCACTTT	CASSLSQGLNSPLHF
few	TRBV7-3	NA	TRBJ2-3	14	TGTGCCAGCAGCCGAGCGGCCGGCACAGATACGCAGTATTTT	CASSRAAGTDTQYF
NA	TRBV5-1	TRBD2	TRBJ2-1	14	TGCGCCAGCCGGCTTATAGCGGGGGGAGATGAGCAGTTCTTC	CASRLIAGGDEQFF
NA	TRBV25-1	TRBD2	TRBJ2-5	16	TGTGCCAGCAGTGAACTAGCGGGGGGGGGTCAAGAGACCCAGTACTTC	CASSELAGGGQETQYF
once	TRBV7-6	TRBD1	TRBJ2-1	13	TGTGCCAGCAGCTATACAGGGGATAATGAGCAGTTCTTC	CASSYTGDNEQFF
NA	TRBV29-1	TRBD1	TRBJ2-1	14	TGCAGCGTTGAATTTGGGGACAGGGGTAATGAGCAGTTCTTC	CSVEFGDRGNEQFF
NA	TRBV5-1	TRBD1	TRBJ1-2	14	TGCGCCAGCACCACAGGGGGGTCTAACTATGGCTACACCTTC	CASTTGGSNYGYTF
NA	TRBV7-2	NA	TRBJ2-7	13	TGTGCCAGCAGCTTGCAGGAGGCCTACGAGCAGTACTTC	CASSLQEAYEQYF
NA	TRBV27	NA	TRBJ1-6	14	TGTGCCAGCAGTTACAACCTTCCAAATTCACCCCTCCACTTT	CASSYNLPNSPLHF
NA	TRBV7-2	NA	TRBJ1-5	14	TGTGCCAGCAGCCCCCGGGAGGGTGGACAGCCCCAGCATTTT	CASSPREGGQPQHF
NA	TRBV25-1	NA	TRBJ1-1	12	TGTGCCAGCAGTGACAAGGGGTGGGAAGCTTTCTTT	CASSDKGWEAFF
once	TRBV5-8	NA	TRBJ1-1	17	TGTGCCAGCAGCTTGGGTAGGGGCCAATCACCGAACACTGAAGCTTTCTTT	CASSLGRGQSPNTEAFF
few	TRBV27	NA	TRBJ2-3	13	TGTGCCAGCAGTCCCCTAGGGGCAGATACGCAGTATTTT	CASSPLGADTQYF
NA	TRBV12-5	NA	TRBJ1-3	18	TGTGCTAGTGGTTTGGTACATGGGGCGGGGGGCATCGGAAACACCATATATTTT	CASGLVHGAGGIGNTIYF
NA	TRBV4-2	TRBD1	TRBJ2-7	13	TGTGCCAGCAGCCAAGATCAGGGGGACGAGCAGTACTTC	CASSQDQGDEQYF
NA	TRBV2	NA	TRBJ1-1	14	TGTGCCAGCATGGATCAGGGCCTGAACACTGAAGCTTTCTTT	CASMDQGLNTEAFF
NA	TRBV5-1	TRBD1	TRBJ1-4	18	TGCGCCAGCAGCTTGCCGGGACAGGGGGTATTTTCTAATGAAAAACTGTTTTTT	CASSLPGQGVFSNEKLFF
NA	TRBV9	NA	TRBJ1-2	15	TGTGCCAGCAGCGTAGCTGGGCAGGCTAAAAACGGCTACACCTTC	CASSVAGQAKNGYTF
few	TRBV7-9	NA	TRBJ1-4	13	TGTGCCAGCAGCTTCTCCTGGGAGGGAAAACTGTTTTTT	CASSFSWEGKLFF
NA	TRBV7-2	TRBD1	TRBJ1-1	12	TGTGCCAGCAGCCCGGACAGGGGAAAGGCTTTCTTT	CASSPDRGKAFF
NA	TRBV5-4	TRBD1	TRBJ1-2	15	TGTGCCAGCAGCTCAGGGACAGGGGTTAACTATGGCTACACCTTC	CASSSGTGVNYGYTF
few	TRBV7-9	NA	TRBJ1-1	13	TGTGCCAGCAGCCCCCCGTGGAGGACTGAAGCTTTCTTT	CASSPPWRTEAFF
NA	TRBV11-2	TRBD1	TRBJ1-6	16	TGTGCCAGCAGCTTAAGGGGCACGGACAGGACTTCACCCCTCCACTTT	CASSLRGTDRTSPLHF
NA	TRBV4-1	TRBD1	TRBJ1-1	16	TGCGCCAGCAGCCGCACCGACAGGGTTAGGGACACTGAAGCTTTCTTT	CASSRTDRVRDTEAFF
NA	TRBV9	TRBD2	TRBJ2-1	20	TGTGCCAGCAGACCTACCCTCGGACTAGCGGGGGGGATTTCCTACAATGAGCAGTTCTTC	CASRPTLGLAGGISYNEQFF
NA	TRBV7-9	TRBD1	TRBJ2-7	14	TGTGCCAGCAGCCCATCAGGGGGATCCTACGAGCAGTACTTC	CASSPSGGSYEQYF